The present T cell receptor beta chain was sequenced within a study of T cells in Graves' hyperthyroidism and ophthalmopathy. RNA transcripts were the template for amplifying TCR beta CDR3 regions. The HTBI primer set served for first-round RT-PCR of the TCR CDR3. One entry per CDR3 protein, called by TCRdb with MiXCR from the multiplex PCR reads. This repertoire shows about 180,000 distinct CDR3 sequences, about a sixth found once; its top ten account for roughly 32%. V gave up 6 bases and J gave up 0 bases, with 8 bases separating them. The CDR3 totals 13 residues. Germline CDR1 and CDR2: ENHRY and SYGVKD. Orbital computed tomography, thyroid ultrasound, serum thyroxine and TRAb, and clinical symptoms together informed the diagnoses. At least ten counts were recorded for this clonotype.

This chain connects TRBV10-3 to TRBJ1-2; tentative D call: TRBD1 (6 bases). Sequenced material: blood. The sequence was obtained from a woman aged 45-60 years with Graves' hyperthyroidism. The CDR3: CAIRGAANYGYTF. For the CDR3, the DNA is TGTGCCATCAGGGGGGCCGCTAACTATGGCTACACCTTC.